This entry features one T cell receptor beta chain sequence. Its antigen is not known. Germline V gives CDR1 SGHRS, CDR2 YFSETQ. With 4 bases clipped from V and 6 bases from J, the junction kept 13 bases outside the gene matches. The CDR3 is made up of 17 amino acids. Only in-frame clones appear in the TCRdb table, and some are missing; sequencing was by immunoSEQ multiplex PCR. This table has tens of thousands of clones, 89% appearing once. The record originates from a study of T cells in localized non-small cell lung cancer. Points from the study as a whole: Appearances in adjacent lung were noted for a median roughly 58 of the top 100 tumor clones. Heterogeneity is still possible, as just one tumor region was sequenced. Longer overall survival was associated with a higher density of T cells in the blood. Adjacent uninvolved lung had the highest clonality, suggesting focused antigen responses.

This sample comprised peripheral blood, obtained before any cancer treatment. The chain carries TRBV5-1 and TRBJ2-2; 9 bases line up with TRBD1. The TCR sequence derives from a woman aged 35 to 69 with stage I lung adenocarcinoma. The CDR3 bases are TGCGCCAGCAGCCATCGACCACAGGGGGCGGCCGCCGGGGAGCTGTTTTTT. This sequence encodes CASSHRPQGAAAGELFF.